The 13 T cell receptor beta chains reported below all come from one sample, sequenced in a study of blood T cell repertoires in COVID-19. Profiled with immunoSEQ multiplex PCR; TCRdb holds only in-frame clones, not every one. This table holds more than 25,000 clones, approximately 92% found once. The sequenced sample was peripheral blood. These receptors all come from a human donor with acute or convalescent COVID-19. The donor label of this sample is uncertain.

The chain employs TRBV10-2 and TRBJ1-1; D remains unclear. V was pared by 5 bases and J by 2 bases, with 6 bases between. This CDR3 has 12 amino acids. Germline CDR1 and CDR2: WSHSY and SAAADI. This CDR3 reads CASSPTNTEAFF. The CDR3 DNA reads TGCGCCAGCAGTCCCACAAACACTGAAGCTTTCTTT.

The chain is built from TRBV4-2 and TRBJ1-5, with TRBD1 as a possible D gene (5 bases). CDR3 length equals 17 residues. V was shortened by 0 bases and J by 0 bases, with 12 bases between the two germline ends. CDR1 and CDR2 (germline): LGHNA, YNFKEQ. CDR3 amino acids: CASSQEQASNSNQPQHF. Written as DNA, the CDR3 is TGTGCCAGCAGCCAAGAACAGGCGTCTAATAGCAATCAGCCCCAGCATTTT.

The chain employs TRBV7-9 and TRBJ1-2; TRBD1 matches 9 bases. Germline CDR1 SEHNR, CDR2 FQNEAQ (reference sequence). J lost 8 bases, V lost 5 bases, and 3 bases had no gene match. The CDR3 sequence is 12 residues long. In DNA, the CDR3 is TGTGCCAGCAGCCGCGGGACAGGGGGCTACACCTTC. Encoded protein: CASSRGTGGYTF.

This clone was counted only a few times. J is TRBJ2-7 and V is TRBV19, with 8 positions matching TRBD1. The germline V gene has CDR1 LNHDA and CDR2 SQIVND (reference sequence). The CDR3 length is 13 residues. V was clipped by 8 bases and J by 4 bases; unmatched bases: 7. The CDR3 protein is CASQSGQGYEQYF. CDR3 nucleotides: TGTGCCAGTCAGTCCGGACAGGGTTACGAGCAGTACTTC.

The V call is TRBV19, the J call TRBJ2-7; 7 positions agree with TRBD2. CDR3 length: 16 residues. V lost 6 bases and J lost 7; bases outside the gene matches: 18. From germline, CDR1 is LNHDA and CDR2 SQIVND (reference sequence). CDR3 residues: CASRKTGGRAHLEQYF. CDR3 nucleotides: TGTGCCAGTAGGAAAACTGGTGGGAGGGCCCACTTAGAGCAGTACTTC.

The gene calls are TRBV9 and TRBJ1-6, with 7 bases that match TRBD1. V lost 0 bases and J lost 5; bases outside the gene matches: 2. The CDR3 contains 15 residues. Germline V gene data show CDR1 as SGDLS and CDR2 as YYNGEE. Here the CDR3 reads CASSVGQGNNSPLHF. The CDR3 DNA follows: TGTGCCAGCAGCGTAGGACAGGGAAATAATTCACCCCTCCACTTT.

V is TRBV5-6 and J is TRBJ2-1, with D perhaps TRBD2 (5 bases). The CDR3 covers 14 residues. V was shortened by 4 bases and J by 0 bases, with 8 bases between the two germline ends. Germline V gives CDR1 SGHDT, CDR2 YYEEEE. DNA for the CDR3: TGTGCCAGCAGCCCGGGGTTCTCCTACAATGAGCAGTTCTTC. Protein: CASSPGFSYNEQFF.

This clone was seen a handful of times. The chain recombines TRBV6-6 with TRBJ1-2, with 7 bases lining up with TRBD1. J gave up 2 bases and V 11 bases, and 11 bases lay outside the gene matches. The CDR3 length is 14 residues. CDR1 is MNHNY, CDR2 SVGAGI, per germline (reference sequence). CDR3 in DNA: TGTGCCTCCTCGAATGGACAGGCGAACTATGGCTACACCTTC. This encodes CASSNGQANYGYTF.

The chain carries TRBV7-3 and TRBJ2-1; D ambiguous. Trimming removed 0 bases at V and 1 base at J, with 7 bases between. This CDR3 is built from 15 residues. Germline V gene lookup returns CDR1 SGHTA and CDR2 FQGTGA. The CDR3 loop reads CASSLTPGSYNEQFF. CDR3 nucleotide sequence: TGTGCCAGCAGCTTAACCCCCGGGTCCTACAATGAGCAGTTCTTC. Complete variable domain (other parts from reference TRBV7-3 and TRBJ2-1): GAGVSQTPSNKVTEKGKYVELRCDPISGHTALYWYRQSLGQGPEFLIYFQGTGAADDSGLPNDRFFAVRPEGSVSTLKIQRTERGDSAVYLCASSLTPGSYNEQFFGPGTRLTVL.

This clone has just one count. J is TRBJ1-5 and V is TRBV30; D gene unclear. Per the germline V gene, CDR1 is GTSNPN and CDR2 is SVGIG (reference sequence). Trimming removed 5 bases from V and 3 bases from J, with 11 bases in between. The CDR3 is 13 residues long. The CDR3 sequence: CAWANSFNQPQHF. CDR3 sequence (DNA): TGTGCCTGGGCAAACAGTTTCAATCAGCCCCAGCATTTT.

The chain has TRBV19 and TRBJ2-3, with D tentatively TRBD1 (6 bases). Trimming removed 7 bases from V and 4 bases from J, with 12 bases in between. The CDR3 spans 13 residues. The germline V gene has CDR1 LNHDA and CDR2 SQIVND (reference sequence). The CDR3 sequence: CASNRRQADTQYF. The CDR3 DNA follows: TGTGCCAGTAATAGAAGACAGGCAGATACGCAGTATTTT.

V is TRBV20-1 and J is TRBJ2-5, with D hard to call. The CDR3 loop spans 11 amino acids. The V gene's germline CDR1 is DFQATT and CDR2 SNEGSKA (reference sequence). The V gene lost 1 base and the J gene lost 4 bases, with 4 bases spanning the gap. The CDR3 DNA follows: TGCAGTGCTAGAGCGGGAGAGACCCAGTACTTC. Amino acid sequence: CSARAGETQYF.

This chain uses TRBV3-1 (or the pseudogene TRBV3-2) with TRBJ1-2, with D perhaps matching TRBD1 (5 bases). Trimming stripped 2 bases from V and 6 bases from J, with 10 bases between. This CDR3 region has 13 residues. Germline CDR1 LGHDT, CDR2 YNNKEL (reference sequence). CDR3 loop: CASSQLTVDGYTF. The CDR3 nucleotides are TGTGCCAGCAGCCAATTGACAGTTGATGGCTACACCTTC.